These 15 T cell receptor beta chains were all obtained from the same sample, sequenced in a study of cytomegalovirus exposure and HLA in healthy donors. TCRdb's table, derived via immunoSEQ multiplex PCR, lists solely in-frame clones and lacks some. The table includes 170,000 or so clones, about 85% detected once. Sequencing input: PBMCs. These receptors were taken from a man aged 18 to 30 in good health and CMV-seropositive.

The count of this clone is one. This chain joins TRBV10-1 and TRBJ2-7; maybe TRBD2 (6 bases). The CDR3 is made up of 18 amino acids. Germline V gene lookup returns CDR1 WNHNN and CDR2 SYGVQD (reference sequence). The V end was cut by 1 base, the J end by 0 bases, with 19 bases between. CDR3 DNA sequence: TGCGCCAGCAGTGAGTGGGGCAGGATGGAGGGGATCTCCTACGAGCAGTACTTC. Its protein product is CASSEWGRMEGISYEQYF.

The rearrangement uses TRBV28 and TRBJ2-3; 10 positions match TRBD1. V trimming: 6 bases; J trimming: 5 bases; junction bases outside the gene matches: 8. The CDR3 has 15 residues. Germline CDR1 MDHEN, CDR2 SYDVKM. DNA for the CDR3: TGTGCCAGCAGCTCGACGGGGACAGGGGAAGATACGCAGTATTTT. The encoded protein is CASSSTGTGEDTQYF.

The CDR3 reads CASSLLAGADEQFF. The CDR3 DNA sequence: TGTGCCAGCAGCTTACTAGCGGGAGCGGATGAGCAGTTCTTC. The rearrangement uses TRBV7-9 and TRBJ2-1, with 10 positions matching TRBD2. The germline V gene encodes CDR1 SEHNR and CDR2 FQNEAQ (reference sequence). J gave up 8 bases and V 2 bases, and 3 bases lay outside the gene matches. The CDR3 contains 14 residues.

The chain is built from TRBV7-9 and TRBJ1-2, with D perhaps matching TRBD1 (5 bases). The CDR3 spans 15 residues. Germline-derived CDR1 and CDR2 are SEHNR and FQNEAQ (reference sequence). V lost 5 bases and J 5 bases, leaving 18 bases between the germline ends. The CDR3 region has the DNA TGTGCCAGCAGCCAGGGTCTTAGGGGAGGTTATGGCTACACCTTC. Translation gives CASSQGLRGGYGYTF.

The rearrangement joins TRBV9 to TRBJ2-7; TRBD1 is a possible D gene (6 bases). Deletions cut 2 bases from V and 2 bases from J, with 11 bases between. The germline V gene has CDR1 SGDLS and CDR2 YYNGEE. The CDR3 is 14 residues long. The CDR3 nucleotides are TGTGCCAGCAGCGTTGAGGGGGATCCCTACGAGCAGTACTTC. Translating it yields CASSVEGDPYEQYF.

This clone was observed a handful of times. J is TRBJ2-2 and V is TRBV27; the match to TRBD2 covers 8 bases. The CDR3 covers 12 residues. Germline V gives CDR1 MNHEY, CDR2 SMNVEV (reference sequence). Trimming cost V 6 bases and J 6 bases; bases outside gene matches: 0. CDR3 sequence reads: CASRREAGELFF. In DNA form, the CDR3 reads TGTGCCAGCAGGCGGGAGGCCGGGGAGCTGTTTTTT.

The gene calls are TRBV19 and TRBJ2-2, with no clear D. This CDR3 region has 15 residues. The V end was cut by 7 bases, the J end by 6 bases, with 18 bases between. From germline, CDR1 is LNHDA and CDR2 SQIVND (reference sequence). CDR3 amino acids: CASTPGWAKAGELFF. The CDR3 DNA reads TGTGCCAGTACCCCTGGTTGGGCGAAAGCCGGGGAGCTGTTTTTT.

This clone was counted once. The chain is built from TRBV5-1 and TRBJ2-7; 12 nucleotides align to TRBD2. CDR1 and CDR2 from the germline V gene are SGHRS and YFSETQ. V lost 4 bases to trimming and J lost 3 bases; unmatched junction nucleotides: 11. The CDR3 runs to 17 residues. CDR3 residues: CASSPGPSGRAFYEQYF. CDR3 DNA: TGCGCCAGCAGCCCCGGACCTAGCGGGAGGGCCTTCTACGAGCAGTACTTC.

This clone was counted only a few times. The CDR3 nucleotides are TGTGCCAGCAGCTTCTCAGTAAACACCATATATTTT. This sequence encodes CASSFSVNTIYF. V is TRBV7-9 and J is TRBJ1-3; D gene unclear. V was clipped by 3 bases and J by 6 bases, with 6 bases between them. Germline V gene lookup returns CDR1 SEHNR and CDR2 FQNEAQ (reference sequence). The CDR3 loop spans 12 amino acids. The whole variable domain, remainder taken from reference TRBV7-9 and TRBJ1-3, is DTGVSQNPRHKITKRGQNVTFRCDPISEHNRLYWYRQTLGQGPEFLTYFQNEAQLEKSRLLSDRFSAERPKGSFSTLEIQRTEQGDSAMYLCASSFSVNTIYFGEGSWLTVV.

The CDR3 here is CASIEAGGPQHF. CDR3 DNA: TGTGCCAGCATCGAGGCAGGGGGGCCCCAGCATTTT. This sequence joins TRBV27 and TRBJ1-5; TRBD1 matches at 7 bases. The junction had 6 bases not matched to a gene; V was cut back by 7 bases and J by 9 bases. Germline CDR1 MNHEY, CDR2 SMNVEV (reference sequence). This CDR3 region has 12 residues.

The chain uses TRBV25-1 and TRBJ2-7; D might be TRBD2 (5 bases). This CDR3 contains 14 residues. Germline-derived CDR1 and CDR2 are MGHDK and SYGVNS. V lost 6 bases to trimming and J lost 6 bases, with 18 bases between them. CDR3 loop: CASRAEGRLSEQYF. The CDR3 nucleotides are TGTGCCAGCAGGGCCGAGGGCCGTCTCTCCGAGCAGTACTTC.

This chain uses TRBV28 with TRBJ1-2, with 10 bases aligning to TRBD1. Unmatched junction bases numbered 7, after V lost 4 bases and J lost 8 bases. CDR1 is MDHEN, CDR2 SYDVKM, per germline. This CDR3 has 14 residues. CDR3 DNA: TGTGCCAGCAGTTGGGGACAGGGGACTTTGGGCTACACCTTC. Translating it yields CASSWGQGTLGYTF.

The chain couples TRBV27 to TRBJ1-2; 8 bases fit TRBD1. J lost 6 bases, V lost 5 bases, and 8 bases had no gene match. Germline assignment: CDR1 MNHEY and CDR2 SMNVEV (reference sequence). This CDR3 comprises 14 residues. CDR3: CASSPIGTGNGYTF. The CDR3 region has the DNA TGTGCCAGCAGTCCAATAGGGACAGGTAATGGCTACACCTTC.

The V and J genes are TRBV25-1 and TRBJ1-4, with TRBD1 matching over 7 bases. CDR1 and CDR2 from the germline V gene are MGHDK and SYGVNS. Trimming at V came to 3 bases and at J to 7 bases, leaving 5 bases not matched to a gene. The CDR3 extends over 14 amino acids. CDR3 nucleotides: TGTGCCAGCAGTGAGTCAGGGGGAACTGAAAAACTGTTTTTT. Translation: CASSESGGTEKLFF.

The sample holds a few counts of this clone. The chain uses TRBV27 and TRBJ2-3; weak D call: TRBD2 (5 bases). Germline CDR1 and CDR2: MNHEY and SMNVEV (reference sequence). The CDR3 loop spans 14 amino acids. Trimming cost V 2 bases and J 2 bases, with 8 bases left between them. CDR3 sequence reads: CASSLGGPTDTQYF. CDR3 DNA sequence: TGTGCCAGCAGTTTAGGAGGTCCCACAGATACGCAGTATTTT.